The 5 T cell receptor beta chains listed next were all sequenced from one sample in a study of HIV-infected patients and healthy controls. TCRdb re-analysed the 5' RACE reads in MiXCR, keeping a single row per CDR3 protein. The top ten hold approximately 5% of the sample, which has tens of thousands of distinct CDR3 sequences, about 15% seen once. Sequencing used CD4+ T cells from blood. These receptors were obtained from a human donor in good health.

Written as DNA, the CDR3 is TGTGCCAGCAGGGAGGGGCTCACAGTCCCTAATGAGCAGTTCTTC. It translates to CASREGLTVPNEQFF. The chain joins TRBV12-3 or TRBV12-4 to TRBJ2-1; D is perhaps TRBD2 (6 bases). V was clipped by 6 bases and J by 7 bases, with 19 bases between them. This CDR3 spans 15 amino acids.

The chain uses TRBV6-2 or TRBV6-3 and TRBJ2-7, with D unclear. Looked up from germline, CDR1 is MNHEY and CDR2 is SVGEGT. This CDR3 is 13 amino acids long. The V end lost 3 bases, the J end lost 6 bases, and 12 bases lay between the germline ends. CDR3 bases: TGTGCCAGCAGTTATAACCCCAAGGGCGAGCAGTACTTC. Translation gives CASSYNPKGEQYF.

There are many counts of this clonotype. The CDR3 loop is CASSQEGDREMPQHF. In nucleotides, the CDR3 is TGTGCCAGCAGCCAAGAAGGGGACAGGGAGATGCCCCAGCATTTT. The rearrangement joins TRBV14 to TRBJ1-5; 9 bases match TRBD1. The trim removed 0 bases at V and 9 bases at J, leaving 6 bases unmatched. The CDR3 spans 15 residues. Germline V gives CDR1 SGHDN, CDR2 FVKESK.

A few counts support this clonotype. This sequence joins TRBV5-1 and TRBJ2-1; D gene unclear. This CDR3 has 14 residues. The germline V gene has CDR1 SGHRS and CDR2 YFSETQ. Deletions cut 2 bases from V and 4 bases from J, with 10 bases between. CDR3 residues: CASSFDWAYNEQFF. Here the CDR3 DNA reads TGCGCCAGCAGCTTCGACTGGGCGTACAATGAGCAGTTCTTC.

This rearrangement joins TRBV7-2 to TRBJ2-5, with 8 bases that match TRBD1. The germline V gene has CDR1 SGHTA and CDR2 FQGNSA. V shed 5 bases and J 4 bases; nucleotides not matched to a gene: 3. CDR3 length: 13 residues. Here the CDR3 DNA reads TGTGCCAGCAGCCGCGGGACAGGAGAGACCCAGTACTTC. Translated: CASSRGTGETQYF. The whole variable domain, remainder taken from reference TRBV7-2 and TRBJ2-5, is GAGVSQSPSNKVTEKGKDVELRCDPISGHTALYWYRQSLGQGLEFLIYFQGNSAPDKSGLPSDRFSAERTGGSVSTLTIQRTQQEDSAVYLCASSRGTGETQYFGPGTRLLVL.